The sequence of this TCR beta chain was determined in a study of T cell repertoires in cytomegalovirus infection (dated by TCRdb to the late 2010s). Background on the whole study: Because public TCR beta signatures pointed to carriage of CMV infection together with the matching HLA type, the HLA type of each donor mattered for the analysis. What the authors observed across the whole study: Cumulative frequency of public TCR beta family members discriminated carriers of CMV infection plus the relevant HLA type in this cohort and an independent approximately 370-donor cohort. The ex vivo response was dominated by HLA-C-restricted CMV-specific TCR beta clonotypes, which also provided the single most frequent clonotype in two of eight donors.

Here V drops 8 bases and J drops 5 bases, and the junction holds 13 bases not matched to any gene. CDR1 and CDR2, looked up from the germline V gene (reference sequence), are DFQATT and SNEGSKA. Its CDR3 holds 15 amino acids, cysteine through phenylalanine. The read is trimmed to its CDR3 DNA, 45 bases read in frame from base 1. Instrument on record: Illumina HiSeq 1500. The public reads were reanalyzed by TCRdb: fastp trimming at Q25, MiXCR alignment, in-frame beta chains only. For every CDR3 protein sequence, its rows merge into one entry that carries the most common genes and DNA. The sample yields 120,000 to 150,000 distinct CDR3 sequences; 5.5% to 7% were counted once. Around 17% of the sample goes to the ten largest clones. This clonotype was detected many times. Its recognized antigen is unknown. The input lacks base qualities; no much larger clone sits a single base away.

The V and J segments used are TRBV20-1 and TRBJ1-5; TRBD1 lines up with 9 middle nucleotides. This sequence originates from a human donor in good health (CMV status not recorded). Some clones in this sample may be carry-over from other donors' samples. Sequences were obtained from PBMCs. The nucleotides read TGCAGTACCGCCGGCGGGACAGGGAGGCATCAGCCCCAGCATTTT. Translated, this is CSTAGGTGRHQPQHF.